Shown below are 12 T cell receptor beta chains from a single sample sequenced in a study of tumor-infiltrating lymphocytes in primary liver carcinoma. Unsorted bulk tissue (roughly 18-32 mg) underwent RNA and DNA co-extraction. Total RNA (roughly 530 ng) served as template for TCR beta cDNA synthesis primed by a constant-region primer. Libraries for TCR beta were built through three nested multiplex PCR rounds, which together made up a slightly modified ARM-PCR procedure. Each of the first two PCR rounds ran around 10 cycles with TRBV1-TRBV30 forward and C-beta reverse primers. MiXCR, applied by TCRdb to the multiplex PCR reads, yields one record per CDR3 protein. The data contain around 70,000 distinct CDR3 sequences, roughly two thirds of them seen just once; the ten biggest clones take up roughly 26%. Sequenced sample: liver tumor tissue from sampling region 4. The subset is: tumor region T4, right-lateral pole. Source of these receptors: a man aged 35-49 years with primary liver carcinoma and hepatitis B virus infection.

Notes on this clonotype: Germline is not matched at one junction end, which may reflect a read error. This sequence joins TRBV12-3 or TRBV12-4 and TRBJ1-4; maybe TRBD1 (6 bases). This CDR3 spans 14 amino acids. The CDR3 DNA follows: TGTGCTAGTCTAGACACAGGGAGTAATGAAAAAATGTTTTTT. Translating gives CASLDTGSNEKMFF.

This clonotype was counted ten times or more. The gene calls are TRBV4-1 and TRBJ2-5; TRBD2 might be the D (5 bases). The CDR3 extends over 14 amino acids. Germline CDR1 reads MGHRA; CDR2 reads YSYEKL. Trimming stripped 0 bases from V and 4 bases from J, with 9 bases between. CDR3 sequence (DNA): TGCGCCAGCAGCCAAGATCAGCTAGCAGAGACCCAGTACTTC. It codes for CASSQDQLAETQYF.

Points on this clonotype: A much bigger clone sits one base away, suggesting this may be a read error. The conserved final phenylalanine or tryptophan is absent from the CDR3, which likely points to a read error. The genes are TRBV10-2 and TRBJ2-3; TRBD2 matches 12 bases. Germline lookup yields CDR1 WSHSY and CDR2 SAAADI. With 7 bases clipped from V and 2 bases from J, the junction kept 10 bases outside the gene matches. There are 17 residues in the CDR3. In nucleotides, the CDR3 is TGCGCCAGCACTGTAGGGACTAGCGGGTTCAACACAGATACGCAGTATCTT. Protein: CASTVGTSGFNTDTQYL.

The chain links TRBV2 to TRBJ2-7; 10 nucleotides line up with TRBD2. This CDR3 has 15 amino acids. Germline loops: CDR1 SNHLY, CDR2 FYNNEI. V shed 4 bases, J shed 10 bases, and the junction held 13 bases outside the gene matches. The CDR3 is CASSVESGRGYNQYF. In DNA form, the CDR3 reads TGTGCCAGCAGTGTGGAGAGCGGGAGGGGCTACAACCAGTACTTC.

Of note for this clonotype: This CDR3 is missing its conserved last phenylalanine or tryptophan, likely due to a read error. The limits of the CDR3 on the DNA are not certain, so only TCRdb's listed CDR3 is given. This CDR3 is CASRSTWKQGGYTS. The chain has TRBV12-3 or TRBV12-4 and TRBJ1-2; the table calls TRBD1, which could not be checked here. The CDR3 totals 14 residues, both ends included.

As regards this clonotype: A read error may explain this, as a much larger clone is one base away. The CDR3 region is CGLGQNNEQFF. CDR3 nucleotide sequence: TGCGGCTTGGGACAGAACAATGAGCAGTTCTTC. The chain employs TRBV29-1 and TRBJ2-1, with 7 bases aligning to TRBD1. The CDR3 has 11 residues. From germline, CDR1 is SQVTM and CDR2 ANQGSEA.

With regard to this clonotype: A much larger clone lies a single base off, so this may be a read error. The chain joins TRBV25-1 to TRBJ2-5; 7 bases line up with TRBD1. Germline assignment: CDR1 MGHDK and CDR2 SYGVNS. The CDR3 loop spans 15 amino acids. CDR3 DNA: TGTGCCAACAGTGAAGGACAGGCCACCCAAGAGACCCAGTACTTC. This gives the protein CANSEGQATQETQYF.

A remark on this clonotype: A read error may account for a junction end that differs from germline. The V call is TRBV11-1, the J call TRBJ2-1, with a weak D call TRBD1 (5 bases). CDR1 is SGHAT and CDR2 is FQDESV in the germline V gene (reference sequence). This CDR3 region has 16 residues. The DNA of the CDR3 is TGTGCCAGCAGCTTCGAAGGACATCGCTCCTATAATGGGCAGTTCTTC. Encoded protein: CASSFEGHRSYNGQFF. The variable domain in full, completed from reference TRBV11-1 and TRBJ2-1, reads EAEVAQSPRYKITEKSQAVAFWCDPISGHATLYWYRQILGQGPELLVQFQDESVVDDSQLPKDRFSAERLKGVDSTLKIQPAELGDSAMYLCASSFEGHRSYNGQFFGPGTRLTVL.

As for this clonotype: One end of the junction is discordant with germline, which a read error may explain. The rearrangement links TRBV6-5 to TRBJ1-5; D call uncertain. This CDR3 comprises 14 residues. Germline CDR1 is MNHEY and CDR2 is SVGAGI. The CDR3 sequence: CAGSRVKGSQPQHF. The CDR3 DNA is TGTGCCGGCAGTCGAGTCAAGGGATCACAGCCCCAGCATTTT.

Points on this clonotype: The final CDR3 position lacks the conserved phenylalanine or tryptophan, pointing to a likely read error. This rearrangement joins TRBV11-1 to TRBJ2-5, with unresolved D. Germline CDR1 SGHAT, CDR2 FQDESV (reference sequence). The CDR3 has 15 residues. Trimming shortened V by 6 bases and J by 1 base, and 15 bases separated the two germline ends. CDR3 loop: CASSIEARPQETQYL. CDR3 DNA: TGTGCCAGCAGTATAGAGGCGAGGCCCCAAGAGACCCAGTACCTC.

The rearrangement links TRBV11-1 to TRBJ2-7; 8 nucleotides align to TRBD1. CDR3 length: 15 residues. CDR1 and CDR2 from the germline V gene are SGHAT and FQDESV (reference sequence). The J segment lost 2 bases and the V segment lost 7 bases, leaving 10 bases of the junction unmatched. The CDR3 region has the DNA TGTGCCAGCAATCCCACGGACAGGGACGCCTACGAGCAGTACTTC. Protein product: CASNPTDRDAYEQYF.

The chain recombines TRBV11-2 with TRBJ2-5; 7 nucleotides agree with TRBD1. Trimming removed 2 bases from V and 9 bases from J; junction bases left unmatched: 6. CDR3 length: 13 residues. Germline V lookup: CDR1 SGHAT, CDR2 FQNNGV. The CDR3 region is CASSLNRGWAQYF. The CDR3 region has the DNA TGTGCCAGCAGCTTAAACAGGGGCTGGGCCCAGTACTTC.